This TCR beta chain was sequenced in a study of CD8 T cells in Susac syndrome. Study-wide results and limits: The authors acknowledged that their TCR sequencing and HLA analysis involved a relatively small number of individuals.

In the case of this clonotype: Its antigen remains unknown.

With random hexamers, reverse transcription was performed on about 0.5 to 1 ug of RNA. MiXCR, applied by TCRdb to the immunoSEQ multiplex PCR reads, yields one record per CDR3 protein. The data show 330,000 or so distinct CDR3 sequences, approximately 90% seen once. Germline assignment: CDR1 MGHDK and CDR2 SYGVNS. This CDR3 has 14 amino acids. V lost 4 bases, J lost 0 bases, and 8 bases lay in between. Relapsing-remitting disease, either stable or active, was present in the treatment-naive patients who were the multiple sclerosis controls. Sample: CD8+ T cells from PBMCs. The chain joins TRBV25-1 to TRBJ2-3; D unresolved. This clonotype was obtained from a human donor with multiple sclerosis. The CDR3 DNA reads as TGTGCCAGCAGTGGAAAGAGTAGCACAGATACGCAGTATTTT. Its translation is CASSGKSSTDTQYF.